The subject of this entry is one TCR beta chain. Its antigen remains unknown. This specimen belongs to a study of T cell clusters in autoimmune cytopenias. Germline V gene lookup returns CDR1 SEHNR and CDR2 FQNEAQ (reference sequence). This CDR3 is 18 amino acids long. TRB was amplified by touch-down multiplex PCR, primer pools A and B combined. With the multiplex PCR reads reprocessed, TCRdb shows one record per CDR3 protein and no DNA. In total, the table holds 2,500 or so distinct CDR3 sequences. Study-wide points: No cluster-lack signature appeared between secondary cytopenia and chronic lymphocytic leukemia patients, apparently due to lymphoma masking. Primary autoimmune cytopenia patients appeared to lack physiological T cell clusters present in healthy donors.

About 37,500 genome equivalents of blood DNA were amplified for TRB. The chain uses TRBV7-9 and TRBJ2-5; TCRdb picks TRBD2, but there is no DNA to check that call. The sequence came from a human donor with an autoimmune cytopenia or autoimmune hepatitis (not recorded which). The sequencing sample was made of peripheral blood. CDR3 protein: CASSPRNPKWGGGETQYF.